These T cell receptor beta chains were read from a single sample in a study of shared clonotypes between healthy human individuals. Using immunoSEQ multiplex PCR, the repertoire was profiled, and TCRdb retains in-frame clones only, with some absent. The data show roughly 1.5 million clones, with 95% to 99% seen just once and 0.45% held by the top ten. The sequencing sample was made of naive CD4+ T cells sorted from blood. The receptors originated from a man under 40 in good health. The CDR3 runs from the conserved cysteine through the conserved F or W. The D gene is left open where the match is weak. Where a row states a size, it is once, few, many or the class of an expanded clone; other rows omit it.

>NA|TRBJ1-5|TRBV28|NA
CASSLVLNQPQHF
TGTGCCAGCAGTCTAGTCCTTAATCAGCCCCAGCATTTT
>NA|TRBJ2-7|TRBV28|NA
CASSLAGTSAYEQYF
TGTGCCAGCAGTTTAGCCGGGACATCTGCCTACGAGCAGTACTTC
>NA|TRBJ1-5|TRBV15|TRBD1
CATSRGQGAPYGFQAQHF
TGTGCCACCAGCAGGGGACAGGGGGCTCCTTACGGCTTTCAGGCCCAGCATTTT
>NA|TRBJ2-2|TRBV9|NA
CASSVHHGGELFF
TGTGCCAGCAGCGTACATCACGGCGGGGAGCTGTTTTTT
>NA|TRBJ2-7|TRBV10-2|NA
CASRITGVGEQYF
TGCGCCAGCAGGATAACGGGAGTGGGCGAGCAGTACTTC
>once|TRBJ1-4|TRBV5-1|NA
CASSLQANEKLFF
TGCGCCAGCAGCTTGCAGGCTAATGAAAAACTGTTTTTT
>NA|TRBJ2-3|TRBV5-4|TRBD1
CALRQGAKDTQYF
TGTGCCTTGCGCCAGGGGGCTAAGGATACGCAGTATTTT
>NA|TRBJ1-5|TRBV27|NA
CASSLSSREVQPQHF
TGTGCCAGCAGTTTATCTAGCAGGGAGGTTCAGCCCCAGCATTTT
>NA|TRBJ2-5|TRBV11-2|TRBD1
CASSPVRRRGQGQETQYF
TGTGCCAGCAGCCCAGTTAGACGACGAGGACAGGGACAAGAGACCCAGTACTTC
>NA|TRBJ1-5|TRBV19|NA
CASSIEAVFNQPQHF
TGTGCCAGTAGTATAGAGGCGGTATTCAATCAGCCCCAGCATTTT
>once|TRBJ2-1|TRBV9|TRBD2
CASSVRAGGSPSSYNEQFF
TGTGCCAGCAGCGTACGGGCGGGAGGGTCCCCGAGCTCCTACAATGAGCAGTTCTTC
>NA|TRBJ2-3|TRBV10-3|TRBD2
CAIRAGGSTDTQYF
TGTGCCATCAGGGCGGGAGGGAGCACAGATACGCAGTATTTT
>NA|TRBJ2-3|TRBV12-2|NA
CASRGKSRQGSRTDTQYF
TGTGCAAGTCGCGGAAAGTCAAGACAGGGGTCGCGCACAGATACGCAGTATTTT
>NA|TRBJ2-7|TRBV6-1|NA
CASSEAPSFQERDEQYF
TGTGCCAGCAGTGAAGCGCCCTCCTTTCAGGAACGCGACGAGCAGTACTTC
>NA|TRBJ1-2|TRBV29-1|NA
CSVEDLGMYYGYTF
TGCAGCGTTGAAGATCTCGGCATGTACTATGGCTACACCTTC
>NA|TRBJ2-7|TRBV7-2|TRBD2
CASSSLVAGVYEQYF
TGTGCCAGCAGCTCCCTGGTAGCGGGAGTCTACGAGCAGTACTTC
>NA|TRBJ2-7|TRBV4-1|NA
CASSQAVDGEQYF
TGCGCCAGCAGCCAAGCAGTTGACGGGGAGCAGTACTTC
>once|TRBJ1-2|TRBV6-1|NA
CASSPSVGGDYGYTF
TGTGCCAGCAGCCCCAGCGTGGGGGGGGACTATGGCTACACCTTC
>NA|TRBJ2-3|TRBV7-9|NA
CASSYRGADTQYF
TGTGCCAGCAGCTACCGGGGTGCAGATACGCAGTATTTT
>NA|TRBJ2-1|TRBV28|TRBD2
CASSKEAGGLRNEQFF
TGTGCCAGCAGTAAAGAAGCGGGAGGGCTAAGGAATGAGCAGTTCTTC
>once|TRBJ2-5|TRBV15|TRBD2
CATSREIGGGEETQYF
TGTGCCACCAGCAGAGAAATAGGCGGGGGGGAAGAGACCCAGTACTTC
>NA|TRBJ1-5|TRBV5-5|TRBD1
CASSFTTGVGNQPQHF
TGTGCCAGCAGCTTTACTACAGGGGTCGGCAATCAGCCCCAGCATTTT
>once|TRBJ2-1|TRBV6-1|NA
CASSALRLGYGEQFF
TGTGCCAGCAGTGCCTTACGACTAGGGTATGGCGAGCAGTTCTTC
>NA|TRBJ2-1|TRBV28|TRBD2
CASRPPQAGGPYNEQFF
TGTGCCAGCAGACCTCCCCAGGCGGGAGGACCCTACAATGAGCAGTTCTTC
>NA|TRBJ1-3|TRBV4-1|NA
CASSQERVTGNTIYF
TGCGCCAGCAGCCAAGAACGGGTGACTGGAAACACCATATATTTT
>once|TRBJ1-2|TRBV5-8|NA
CASSFGLNYGYTF
TGTGCCAGCAGCTTTGGGCTGAACTATGGCTACACCTTC
>NA|TRBJ2-7|TRBV5-4|TRBD2
CASSLGRTSGYEQYF
TGTGCCAGCAGCTTGGGACGGACTAGCGGCTACGAGCAGTACTTC
>NA|TRBJ2-1|TRBV5-8|TRBD1
CASSPGTGVYNEQFF
TGTGCCAGCAGCCCGGGGACAGGGGTTTACAATGAGCAGTTCTTC
>NA|TRBJ2-2|TRBV6-5|NA
CASTDIRTNTGELFF
TGTGCCAGCACGGACATCCGGACAAACACCGGGGAGCTGTTTTTT
>NA|TRBJ2-1|TRBV18|NA
CASSPVRGNEQFF
TGTGCCAGCTCACCAGTAAGGGGGAATGAGCAGTTCTTC
>once|TRBJ2-7|TRBV27|TRBD2
CASSKGTSGTPHEQYF
TGTGCCAGCAGTAAGGGGACTAGCGGGACTCCCCACGAGCAGTACTTC
>NA|TRBJ2-3|TRBV27|TRBD2
CASSLMGGGGTDTQYF
TGTGCCAGCAGTTTAATGGGGGGAGGGGGCACAGATACGCAGTATTTT
>NA|TRBJ1-1|TRBV5-1|NA
CASSLLGRGTEAFF
TGCGCCAGCAGCTTGTTGGGTCGGGGGACTGAAGCTTTCTTT
>NA|TRBJ1-5|TRBV28|NA
CASSLTTPYQPQHF
TGTGCCAGCAGTTTAACAACACCTTATCAGCCCCAGCATTTT
>NA|TRBJ2-7|TRBV6-5|TRBD2
CAVGRALDEQYF
TGTGCCGTTGGGAGGGCGCTCGACGAGCAGTACTTC
>NA|TRBJ1-4|TRBV5-4|NA
CASSQRSNHIATNEKLFF
TGCGCCAGCAGCCAACGTTCGAACCACATTGCAACTAATGAAAAACTGTTTTTT
>NA|TRBJ2-2|TRBV7-2|TRBD2
CASSFTSGRAGELFF
TGTGCCAGCAGCTTTACTAGCGGGAGGGCCGGGGAGCTGTTTTTT
>NA|TRBJ2-5|TRBV7-3|NA
CASSVRARETQYF
TGTGCCAGCAGCGTTAGGGCGCGCGAGACCCAGTACTTC
>NA|TRBJ2-1|TRBV5-1|TRBD2
CASSLIGLANEQFF
TGCGCCAGCAGCTTGATTGGACTAGCCAATGAGCAGTTCTTC
>NA|TRBJ1-5|TRBV5-6|TRBD1
CASRGQCYQPQHF
TGTGCCAGCAGGGGACAGTGTTATCAGCCCCAGCATTTT
>NA|TRBJ2-5|TRBV19|TRBD2
CASRSGSVWYF
TGTGCCAGCCGTAGCGGGAGCGTTTGGTACTTC
>NA|TRBJ1-3|TRBV19|TRBD1
CASSIPGQQNTIYF
TGTGCCAGTAGTATCCCGGGACAGCAAAACACCATATATTTT
>NA|TRBJ1-2|TRBV11-2|TRBD1
CASSSDRGLYGYTF
TGTGCCAGCAGCTCGGACAGGGGTCTCTATGGCTACACCTTC
>NA|TRBJ2-7|TRBV10-1|NA
CASSGSEGVPYEQYF
TGCGCCAGCAGTGGATCAGAGGGGGTGCCTTACGAGCAGTACTTC
>NA|TRBJ1-1|TRBV6-6|NA
CASSLYSGMNTEAFF
TGTGCCAGCAGCCTATACTCGGGGATGAACACTGAAGCTTTCTTT
>NA|TRBJ1-5|TRBV11-2|TRBD1
CASSRTGTSNQPQHF
TGTGCCAGCAGCCGGACAGGGACGAGCAATCAGCCCCAGCATTTT
>NA|TRBJ2-7|TRBV29-1|NA
CSVTKGPFGGGYEQYF
TGCAGCGTCACCAAGGGCCCTTTTGGAGGAGGCTACGAGCAGTACTTC
>NA|TRBJ2-4|TRBV6-5|NA
CASMGNSGIQYF
TGTGCCAGCATGGGGAATAGCGGCATTCAGTACTTC
>NA|TRBJ1-3|TRBV28|NA
CASSLEFRRGNTIYF
TGTGCCAGCAGTTTGGAGTTTCGACGGGGAAACACCATATATTTT
>NA|TRBJ2-7|TRBV7-9|TRBD2
CASSLGLAGVDEQYF
TGTGCCAGCAGCCTAGGACTAGCGGGAGTTGACGAGCAGTACTTC
>NA|TRBJ2-7|TRBV6-5|NA
CASSARGYEQYF
TGTGCCAGCAGTGCGAGGGGCTACGAGCAGTACTTC
>NA|TRBJ2-1|TRBV5-1|TRBD2
CASSLFSGRSYNEQFF
TGCGCCAGCAGCTTGTTTAGCGGGAGGTCCTACAATGAGCAGTTCTTC
>NA|TRBJ2-1|TRBV11-3|TRBD2
CASSYRTSGYNEQFF
TGTGCCAGCAGCTATAGGACTAGCGGTTACAATGAGCAGTTCTTC
>NA|TRBJ2-1|TRBV19|NA
CASTPEDSYNEQFF
TGTGCCAGTACTCCAGAAGACTCCTACAATGAGCAGTTCTTC
>NA|TRBJ1-2|TRBV4-3|NA
CASSQGLLGESGYTF
TGCGCCAGCAGCCAAGGTCTCCTCGGAGAGAGTGGCTACACCTTC
>NA|TRBJ2-7|TRBV11-2|NA
CASRSQRGISYEQYF
TGTGCCAGCAGATCCCAACGTGGGATCTCCTACGAGCAGTACTTC
>NA|TRBJ1-2|TRBV6-1|TRBD1
CARRGAGGGYGYTF
TGTGCCAGGCGGGGGGCAGGGGGCGGCTATGGCTACACCTTC
>NA|TRBJ2-7|TRBV18|TRBD1
CASSPNRGNSYEQYF
TGTGCCAGCTCACCGAACAGGGGAAACTCCTACGAGCAGTACTTC
>NA|TRBJ2-1|TRBV6-1|TRBD2
CASSVASGRTYNEQFF
TGTGCCAGCAGTGTAGCTAGCGGAAGGACCTACAATGAGCAGTTCTTC
>NA|TRBJ1-5|TRBV4-1|NA
CASSQDGQPAGLSNQPQHF
TGCGCCAGCAGCCAAGATGGACAACCCGCCGGACTTAGCAATCAGCCCCAGCATTTT